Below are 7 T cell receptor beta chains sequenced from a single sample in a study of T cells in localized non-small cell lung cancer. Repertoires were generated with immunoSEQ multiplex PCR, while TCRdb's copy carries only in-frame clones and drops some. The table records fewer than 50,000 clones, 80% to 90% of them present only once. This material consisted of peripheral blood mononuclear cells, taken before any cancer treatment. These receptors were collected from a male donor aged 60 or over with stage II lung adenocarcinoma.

The CDR3 region has the DNA TGTGCCAGTAGTTTCACTAGCGGAGTCTCCTACGAGCAGTACTTC. Translating gives CASSFTSGVSYEQYF. The chain joins TRBV19 to TRBJ2-7; TRBD2 aligns across 8 bases. CDR3 length: 15 amino acids. Germline CDR1 is LNHDA and CDR2 is SQIVND (reference sequence). Losses at the gene ends were 5 bases for V and 0 bases for J; bases not matched to a gene: 6.

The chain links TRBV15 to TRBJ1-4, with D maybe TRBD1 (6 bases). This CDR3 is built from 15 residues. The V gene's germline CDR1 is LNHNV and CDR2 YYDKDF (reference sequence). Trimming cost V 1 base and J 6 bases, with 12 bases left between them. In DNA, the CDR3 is TGTGCCACCAGCAGAGTTGGGGCAGGGGATGAAAAACTGTTTTTT. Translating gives CATSRVGAGDEKLFF.

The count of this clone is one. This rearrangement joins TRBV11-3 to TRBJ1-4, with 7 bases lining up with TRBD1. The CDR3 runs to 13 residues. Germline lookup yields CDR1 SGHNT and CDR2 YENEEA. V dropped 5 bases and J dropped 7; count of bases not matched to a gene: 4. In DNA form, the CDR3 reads TGTGCCAGCAGCCCAGGGGGTGGTGAAAAACTGTTTTTT. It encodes CASSPGGGEKLFF.

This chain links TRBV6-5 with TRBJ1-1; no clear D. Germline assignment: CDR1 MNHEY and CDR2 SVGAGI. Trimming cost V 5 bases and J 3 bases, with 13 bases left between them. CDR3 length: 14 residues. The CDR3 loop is CASSRPDGYTEAFF. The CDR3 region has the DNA TGTGCCAGCAGTCGACCGGACGGGTACACTGAAGCTTTCTTT.

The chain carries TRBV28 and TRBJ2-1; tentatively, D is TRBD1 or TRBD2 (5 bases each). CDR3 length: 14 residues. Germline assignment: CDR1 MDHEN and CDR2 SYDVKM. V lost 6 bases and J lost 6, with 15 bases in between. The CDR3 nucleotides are TGTGCCAGCAGCCCTCAGGGAGCGCTCAATGAGCAGTTCTTC. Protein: CASSPQGALNEQFF.

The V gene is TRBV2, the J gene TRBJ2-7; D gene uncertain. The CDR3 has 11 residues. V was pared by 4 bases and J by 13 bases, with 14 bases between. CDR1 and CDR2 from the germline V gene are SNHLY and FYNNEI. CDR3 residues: CASSVGQDTYF. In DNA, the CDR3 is TGTGCCAGCAGTGTTGGGCAGGATACATACTTC.

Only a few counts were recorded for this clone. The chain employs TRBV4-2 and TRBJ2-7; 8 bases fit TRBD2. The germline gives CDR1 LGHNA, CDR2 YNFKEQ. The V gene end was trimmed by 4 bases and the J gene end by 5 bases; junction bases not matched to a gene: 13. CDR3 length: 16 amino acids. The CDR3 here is CASSLQSGSALDEQYF. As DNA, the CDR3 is TGTGCCAGCAGCCTCCAGAGCGGGAGTGCCCTTGACGAGCAGTACTTC.